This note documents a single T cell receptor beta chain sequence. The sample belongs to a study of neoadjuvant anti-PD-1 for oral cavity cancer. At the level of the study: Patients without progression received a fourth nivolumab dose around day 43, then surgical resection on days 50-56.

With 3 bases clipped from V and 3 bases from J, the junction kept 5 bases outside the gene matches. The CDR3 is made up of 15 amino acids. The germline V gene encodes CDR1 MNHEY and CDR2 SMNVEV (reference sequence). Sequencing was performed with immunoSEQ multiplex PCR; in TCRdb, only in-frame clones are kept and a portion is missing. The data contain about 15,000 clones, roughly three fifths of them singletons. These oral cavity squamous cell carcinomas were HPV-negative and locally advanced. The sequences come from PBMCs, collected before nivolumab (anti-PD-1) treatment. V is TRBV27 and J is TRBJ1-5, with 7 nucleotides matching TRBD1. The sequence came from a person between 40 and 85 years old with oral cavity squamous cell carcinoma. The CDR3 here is CASSLTGLTNQPQHF. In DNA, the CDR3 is TGTGCCAGCAGTTTGACAGGGCTCACCAATCAGCCCCAGCATTTT.